These 24 T cell receptor beta chains share one sample of origin, sequenced in a study of blood T cells in healthy people across ages. A second PCR of 7 to 11 cycles used a sample-barcoded 5' primer and a J-beta primer mix. Each CDR3 protein is one row after TCRdb ran MiXCR on the 5' RACE reads. Among some 710,000 distinct CDR3 sequences listed, 20% to 25% were seen once. Source material: blood. Every receptor here comes from a man aged 70 or older in good health.

The chain is built from TRBV3-1 and TRBJ2-1, with a weak D call TRBD1 (6 bases). Per the germline V gene, CDR1 is LGHDT and CDR2 is YNNKEL (reference sequence). V was cut by 6 bases and J by 14 bases, with 17 bases left in between. This CDR3 region has 12 residues. The CDR3 sequence is CASSISGTREFF. The CDR3 coding sequence is TGTGCCAGCAGTATTTCCGGGACAAGGGAGTTCTTC.

This clonotype has a handful of counts. The chain has TRBV4-1 and TRBJ1-5; 9 bases are shared with TRBD1. The V segment lost 3 bases and the J segment 5 bases; nucleotides outside the gene matches: 5. The CDR3 is 15 amino acids. Germline CDR1 reads MGHRA; CDR2 reads YSYEKL. The CDR3 coding sequence is TGCGCCAGCAGCCAGTGGGACAGGGAGGATCAGCCCCAGCATTTT. It specifies CASSQWDREDQPQHF.

The chain carries TRBV4-3 and TRBJ1-5; D ambiguous. The germline gives CDR1 LGHNA, CDR2 YSLEER. The CDR3 totals 15 residues. Between the trimmed V and J ends, which lost 0 bases and 0 bases, there was a span of 6 bases. DNA of the CDR3: TGCGCCAGCAGCCAAGATACATTTAGCAATCAGCCCCAGCATTTT. It translates to CASSQDTFSNQPQHF.

This chain uses TRBV25-1 with TRBJ2-5; 12 nucleotides match TRBD2. The germline gives CDR1 MGHDK, CDR2 SYGVNS. V shed 8 bases and J 5 bases; nucleotides not matched to a gene: 9. CDR3 length: 15 amino acids. The CDR3 loop reads CASELASGRAETQYF. The CDR3 coding sequence is TGTGCCAGCGAACTGGCTAGCGGGAGGGCCGAGACCCAGTACTTC.

V is TRBV13 and J is TRBJ2-5, with 8 bases fitting TRBD2. Germline V CDR1 and CDR2: PRHDT, FYEKMQ (reference sequence). The CDR3 runs 13 residues. Losses at the gene ends were 3 bases for V and 11 bases for J; bases not matched to a gene: 8. In nucleotides, the CDR3 is TGTGCCAGCAGCTTTTTGCGGGTAGCGGGGCAGTACTTC. It translates to CASSFLRVAGQYF. Based on the CDR3 plus reference TRBV13 and TRBJ2-5, the full variable domain is AAGVIQSPRHLIKEKRETATLKCYPIPRHDTVYWYQQGPGQDPQFLISFYEKMQSDKGSIPDRFSAQQFSDYHSELNMSSLELGDSALYFCASSFLRVAGQYFGPGTRLLVL.

The V call is TRBV20-1, the J call TRBJ1-2, with 7 positions matching TRBD1. The CDR3 has 12 amino acids. Germline V CDR1 and CDR2: DFQATT, SNEGSKA (reference sequence). V lost 6 bases and J lost 4; bases outside the gene matches: 5. CDR3 nucleotides: TGCAGTGCCAGACAGGGCCGCTATGGCTACACCTTC. Encoded protein: CSARQGRYGYTF.

This chain joins TRBV20-1 and TRBJ2-5, with 8 bases aligning to TRBD2. The J call may be incorrect, as the DNA end agrees better with TRBJ2-7. In germline, CDR1 is DFQATT, CDR2 SNEGSKA (reference sequence). This CDR3 comprises 14 residues. The CDR3 nucleotides are TGCAGTGCTCCACCCGGCGGGGGGCCCTACGAGCAGTACTTC. Encoded protein: CSAPPGGGPYEQYF.

Only a few counts were recorded for this clonotype. V is TRBV6-4 and J is TRBJ2-3, with 8 bases lining up with TRBD2. V was pared by 10 bases and J by 2 bases, with 8 bases of the junction left unmatched. Germline V gene lookup returns CDR1 MRHNA and CDR2 SNTAGT. The CDR3 covers 14 residues. The CDR3 nucleotides are TGTGCCACCCCCGGGAGGGAACACACAGATACGCAGTATTTT. This codes for CATPGREHTDTQYF.

V usage is TRBV6-6 and J usage is TRBJ1-2; 10 bases line up with TRBD1. Trimming removed 1 base from V and 6 bases from J; junction bases left unmatched: 2. Germline CDR1 MNHNY, CDR2 SVGAGI (reference sequence). The CDR3 length is 14 residues. This CDR3 is CASSYFGTGDGYTF. In DNA form, the CDR3 reads TGTGCCAGCAGTTACTTTGGGACAGGGGATGGCTACACCTTC.

This clonotype showed up many times. This sequence joins TRBV20-1 and TRBJ2-5; weak D call: TRBD2 (5 bases). Between the trimmed V and J ends, which lost 2 bases and 5 bases, there was a span of 12 bases. Germline V gene lookup returns CDR1 DFQATT and CDR2 SNEGSKA (reference sequence). CDR3 length equals 13 residues. CDR3 bases: TGCAGTGCTAGACGGGCCGGGATTGAGACCCAGTACTTC. Its protein is CSARRAGIETQYF.

This clonotype was observed a few times. The rearrangement uses TRBV29-1 and TRBJ1-1, with 7 bases fitting TRBD1. This CDR3 contains 13 residues. Germline values: CDR1 SQVTM, CDR2 ANQGSEA. The J segment lost 6 bases and the V segment lost 4 bases, leaving 8 bases of the junction unmatched. The CDR3 sequence is CSVGGRQGAEAFF. For the CDR3, the DNA is TGCAGCGTTGGGGGAAGACAGGGAGCTGAAGCTTTCTTT.

As regards this clonotype: One end of the junction is discordant with germline, which a read error may explain. V is TRBV12-3 or TRBV12-4 and J is TRBJ2-1; D ambiguous. The CDR3 runs 12 residues. The CDR3 sequence: CASSPWNNEQLF. CDR3 in DNA: TGTGCCAGCAGTCCATGGAACAATGAGCAGCTCTTC.

Concerning this clonotype itself: One junction end does not reproduce the germline sequence, and a read error may be involved. The gene calls are TRBV18 and TRBJ2-1, with 7 bases identical to TRBD2. The germline V gene has CDR1 KGHSH and CDR2 LQKENI. The CDR3 covers 15 residues. The CDR3 DNA is TGTGCCAGCCCACCCGCTAGCGGCTCCTACAATGAGCAGTTCTTC. Translating gives CASPPASGSYNEQFF.

The chain has TRBV12-3 or TRBV12-4 and TRBJ1-3, with D possibly TRBD1 on 6 matching bases. The CDR3 extends over 16 amino acids. Trimming cost V 2 bases and J 3 bases, with 14 bases left between them. The CDR3 reads CASSLTGILRGNTIYF. The CDR3 DNA reads as TGTGCCAGCAGTTTAACAGGGATTTTACGTGGAAACACCATATATTTT.

The chain recombines TRBV6-5 with TRBJ1-4, with 7 bases that match TRBD1. This CDR3 region has 15 residues. Trimming at V came to 2 bases and at J to 7 bases, leaving 7 bases not matched to a gene. CDR1 and CDR2 from the germline V gene are MNHEY and SVGAGI. This chain's CDR3 is CASSYRRDRGEKLFF. The DNA for the CDR3 is TGTGCCAGCAGTTACCGCCGGGACAGAGGTGAAAAACTGTTTTTT.

V gene TRBV19 combines with J gene TRBJ1-2, with D possibly matching TRBD1 (5 bases). The V gene lost 7 bases and the J gene lost 2 bases, with 11 bases spanning the gap. CDR1 and CDR2 (germline): LNHDA, SQIVND (reference sequence). CDR3 length: 13 residues. The CDR3 nucleotides read TGTGCCAGTACCCCACAGGAAAACTATGGCTACACCTTC. Its translation: CASTPQENYGYTF.

The chain carries TRBV10-3 and TRBJ2-3; TRBD2 matches 8 bases. The length of the CDR3 is 15 residues. Trimming took 0 bases from V and 5 from J; bases not matched to a gene: 4. The germline V gene has CDR1 ENHRY and CDR2 SYGVKD. The CDR3 coding sequence is TGTGCCATCAGTGAGTCCAGCGGGAGTAGAGATACGCAGTATTTT. This encodes CAISESSGSRDTQYF.

This clonotype appeared a few times. This sequence joins TRBV9 and TRBJ2-4; possibly TRBD2 for D (5 bases). The germline CDR1 and CDR2 sequences are SGDLS and YYNGEE. V was clipped by 4 bases and J by 0 bases, with 14 bases between them. The CDR3 is 16 amino acids. CDR3 region: CASSPTGNLAKNIQYF. CDR3 coding DNA: TGTGCCAGCAGCCCCACGGGGAACCTAGCCAAAAACATTCAGTACTTC.

Only a few counts were recorded for this clonotype. The chain links TRBV12-3 or TRBV12-4 to TRBJ2-7; the D gene is possibly TRBD2 (5 bases). The CDR3 spans 16 residues. The ends were cut back, 6 bases at V and 2 bases at J, with 20 bases in the middle. In DNA, the CDR3 is TGTGCCAGCAGCCCGATGGACCGTGGAGGAACCTACGAGCAGTACGTC. Its protein is CASSPMDRGGTYEQYV.

The sample holds a few counts of this clonotype. V usage is TRBV7-2 and J usage is TRBJ2-2; TRBD1 agrees at 8 bases. The CDR3 sequence is 15 residues long. The V segment lost 6 bases and the J segment 5 bases; nucleotides outside the gene matches: 8. Germline values: CDR1 SGHTA, CDR2 FQGNSA. For the CDR3, the DNA is TGTGCCAGCAGTCCAGGGGGCACGGGAACCGGGGAGCTGTTTTTT. Encoded protein: CASSPGGTGTGELFF.

CDR3 in DNA: TGCGCCAGCAGCATTAGCGGGGTGGGCTCCTACGAGCAGTACTTC. Amino acids: CASSISGVGSYEQYF. The chain employs TRBV4-1 and TRBJ2-7, with 8 positions matching TRBD2. This CDR3 is 15 amino acids long. Germline CDR1 is MGHRA and CDR2 is YSYEKL. V lost 5 bases, J lost 0 bases, and 6 bases stayed unmatched.

This chain connects TRBV19 to TRBJ1-1; 9 bases agree with TRBD1. The junction had 8 bases not matched to a gene; V was cut back by 6 bases and J by 6 bases. From germline, CDR1 is LNHDA and CDR2 SQIVND (reference sequence). The length of the CDR3 is 14 residues. CDR3 region: CASRRGQGIPEAFF. The CDR3 nucleotides read TGTGCCAGTAGAAGAGGACAGGGGATCCCTGAAGCTTTCTTT.

This rearrangement joins TRBV2 to TRBJ2-5; 7 positions agree with TRBD1. The DNA matches TRBJ2-1 better at its end, which makes the J call doubtful. The CDR3 has 14 amino acids. The germline V gene encodes CDR1 SNHLY and CDR2 FYNNEI. The CDR3 protein is CASTITGVGNEQFF. As DNA, the CDR3 is TGTGCCAGCACGATAACAGGGGTGGGCAATGAGCAGTTCTTC.

DNA for the CDR3: TGTGCCAGCAGGTTCCCGGGACAAGGAACTGGAAACACCATATATTTT. Translating it yields CASRFPGQGTGNTIYF. The rearrangement links TRBV11-2 to TRBJ1-3; weak D call: TRBD1 (6 bases). The V and J ends lost 6 bases and 2 bases respectively, with 17 bases between them. Germline lookup yields CDR1 SGHAT and CDR2 FQNNGV. This CDR3 region has 16 residues.